These 15 T cell receptor beta chains came from one sample sequenced in a study of T-cell memory formation after mild COVID-19 (dated by TCRdb to 2020 to 2022). The library was obtained by 5' RACE. These reads were obtained on an Illumina NovaSeq 6000. Starting from the raw public reads, TCRdb applied fastp trimming at Q25, assembled clones with MiXCR and retained in-frame beta chains. Identical CDR3 protein sequences are pooled into one entry, listed with their most common genes and DNA. This sample comprises about 110,000 distinct CDR3 sequences, 12% of them detected only once. The ten largest clonotypes hold around 27% of the sample. Sequencing was performed on PBMCs or a T cell subset sorted from them (not recorded which). The source of these receptors is an adult woman who had mild COVID-19 (a few samples of this study predate the infection). The sample titles of this study are shuffled in the database, so cell type and time point are left out; the donor was told from shared clones.

The chain uses TRBV10-3 and TRBJ2-1, with D unclear. Trimming took off 10 bases at V and 5 bases at J, with 12 bases between the two ends. This CDR3 has 12 amino acids. In germline, CDR1 is ENHRY, CDR2 SYGVKD. The CDR3, as DNA: TGTGCCACCGAGGACGCCGACAATGAGCAGTTCTTC. Translating gives CATEDADNEQFF.

The chain combines TRBV7-6 with TRBJ2-3; D is unclear. Looked up from germline, CDR1 is SGHVS and CDR2 is FNYEAQ. The CDR3 spans 19 residues. The germline V and J ends were trimmed by 4 bases and 2 bases, with 25 bases remaining between them. CDR3 loop: CASSSWGREPGIITDTQYF. As DNA, the CDR3 is TGTGCCAGCAGCTCTTGGGGTAGGGAACCCGGAATAATCACAGATACGCAGTATTTT.

This chain connects TRBV29-1 to TRBJ2-3; tentative D call: TRBD1 (5 bases). The V gene's germline CDR1 is SQVTM and CDR2 ANQGSEA. The CDR3 consists of 14 residues. Trimming cost V 0 bases and J 2 bases, with 9 bases left between them. CDR3: CSVEELGATDTQYF. For the CDR3, the DNA is TGCAGCGTTGAAGAGCTTGGGGCCACAGATACGCAGTATTTT.

This clonotype was seen a handful of times. This chain links TRBV13 with TRBJ1-1; 12 bases agree with TRBD1. Trimming removed 5 bases from V and 6 bases from J; junction bases left unmatched: 7. The CDR3 loop spans 15 amino acids. CDR1 and CDR2 from the germline V gene are PRHDT and FYEKMQ (reference sequence). CDR3 region: CASSGTGTGGPEAFF. The CDR3 nucleotides are TGTGCCAGCAGCGGAACCGGGACAGGGGGCCCTGAAGCTTTCTTT.

J is TRBJ2-1 and V is TRBV6-5, with 7 bases that match TRBD1. CDR1 is MNHEY, CDR2 SVGAGI, per germline. This CDR3 is 14 amino acids long. Germline trimming cut 10 bases from V and 0 bases from J; bases unmatched to any gene: 6. CDR3 in amino acids: CATTGVGSYNEQFF. The CDR3 DNA reads TGTGCCACTACAGGGGTCGGCTCCTACAATGAGCAGTTCTTC.

This clonotype was observed many times. The J gene is TRBJ1-5, the V gene TRBV20-1, with D possibly being TRBD1 (5 bases). The CDR3 loop spans 14 amino acids. Germline V CDR1 and CDR2: DFQATT, SNEGSKA (reference sequence). V lost 5 bases and J 0 bases, leaving 11 bases between the germline ends. CDR3 amino acids: CSAGTGDSNQPQHF. CDR3 coding DNA: TGCAGTGCTGGTACGGGGGATAGCAATCAGCCCCAGCATTTT.

V usage is TRBV29-1 and J usage is TRBJ1-1; weak D call: TRBD1 (5 bases). This CDR3 comprises 11 residues. Germline V lookup: CDR1 SQVTM, CDR2 ANQGSEA. V was pared by 6 bases and J by 4 bases, with 9 bases between. CDR3 loop: CSVAGSTEAFF. CDR3 nucleotides: TGCAGCGTCGCAGGGTCCACTGAAGCTTTCTTT.

The chain recombines TRBV20-1 with TRBJ1-5; D call uncertain. The CDR3 runs 16 residues. The germline gives CDR1 DFQATT, CDR2 SNEGSKA (reference sequence). V was trimmed by 1 base and J by 2 bases, leaving 15 bases between them. CDR3 region: CSARARAQLGNQPQHF. As DNA, the CDR3 is TGCAGTGCTAGAGCTAGGGCCCAGTTGGGCAATCAGCCCCAGCATTTT.

V and J are TRBV20-1 and TRBJ1-2; TRBD1 is a possible D gene (5 bases). Germline CDR1 DFQATT, CDR2 SNEGSKA (reference sequence). Trimming shortened V by 2 bases and J by 6 bases, and 16 bases separated the two germline ends. The CDR3 extends over 14 amino acids. Here the CDR3 reads CSARSNRNVHGYTF. The CDR3 DNA reads TGCAGTGCTAGATCCAACAGGAACGTCCATGGCTACACCTTC.

This clonotype showed up many times. J is TRBJ2-1 and V is TRBV29-1; D may be TRBD1 (5 bases). From germline, CDR1 is SQVTM and CDR2 ANQGSEA. Trimming pared 6 bases from V and 4 bases from J, leaving 13 bases between. The CDR3 loop spans 13 amino acids. CDR3 sequence reads: CSVRNSGYNEQFF. The CDR3 DNA sequence: TGCAGCGTCCGAAATTCAGGGTACAATGAGCAGTTCTTC.

This clonotype was counted many times. The rearrangement joins TRBV5-1 to TRBJ2-7; no clear D gene. From germline, CDR1 is SGHRS and CDR2 YFSETQ. This CDR3 region has 14 residues. The V end lost 0 bases, the J end lost 3 bases, and 10 bases lay between the germline ends. CDR3 region: CASSLVVGNYEQYF. In nucleotides, the CDR3 is TGCGCCAGCAGCTTGGTGGTGGGGAACTACGAGCAGTACTTC.

This clonotype appeared many times. The rearrangement uses TRBV7-9 and TRBJ2-7; the match to TRBD2 covers 11 bases. The length of the CDR3 is 15 residues. Trimming at V came to 1 base and at J to 3 bases, leaving 2 bases not matched to a gene. The germline gives CDR1 SEHNR, CDR2 FQNEAQ (reference sequence). The CDR3 sequence: CASSLVGTSGYEQYF. CDR3 nucleotides: TGTGCCAGCAGCTTAGTTGGGACTAGCGGCTACGAGCAGTACTTC.

This clonotype was observed a few times. The V gene is TRBV6-5, the J gene TRBJ2-5; 11 bases match TRBD2. Germline loops: CDR1 MNHEY, CDR2 SVGAGI. The CDR3 is made up of 16 amino acids. The V segment lost 0 bases and the J segment 9 bases; nucleotides outside the gene matches: 9. The CDR3 sequence: CASSYSTSGVAMAQYF. CDR3 DNA: TGTGCCAGCAGTTACTCGACTAGCGGGGTCGCCATGGCCCAGTACTTC.

Only a few counts were recorded for this clonotype. The chain has TRBV11-2 and TRBJ1-1, with TRBD1 as a possible D gene (5 bases). Trimming removed 1 base at V and 4 bases at J, with 19 bases between. Germline V gives CDR1 SGHAT, CDR2 FQNNGV. The CDR3 is 17 residues long. CDR3 nucleotides: TGTGCCAGCAGCTTAGGAGGGCGTCGGGGCGGGGGCACTGAAGCTTTCTTT. It specifies CASSLGGRRGGGTEAFF.

This chain links TRBV12-3 or TRBV12-4 with TRBJ2-1; 10 bases match TRBD2. V lost 5 bases and J lost 5; bases outside the gene matches: 6. CDR3 length equals 15 residues. CDR3 region: CASSRAGGPDNEQFF. DNA of the CDR3: TGTGCCAGCAGTAGAGCGGGAGGGCCCGACAATGAGCAGTTCTTC.